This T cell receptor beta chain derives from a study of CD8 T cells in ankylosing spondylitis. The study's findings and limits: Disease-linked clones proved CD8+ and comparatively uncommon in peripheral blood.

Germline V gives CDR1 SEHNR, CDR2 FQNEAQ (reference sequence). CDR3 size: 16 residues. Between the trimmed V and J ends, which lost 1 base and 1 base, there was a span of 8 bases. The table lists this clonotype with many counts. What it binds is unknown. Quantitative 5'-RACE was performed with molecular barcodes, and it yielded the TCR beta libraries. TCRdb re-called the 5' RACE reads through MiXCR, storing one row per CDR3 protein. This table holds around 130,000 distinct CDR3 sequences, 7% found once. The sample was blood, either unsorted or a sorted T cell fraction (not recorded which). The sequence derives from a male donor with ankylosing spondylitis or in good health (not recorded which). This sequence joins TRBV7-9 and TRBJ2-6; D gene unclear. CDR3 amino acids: CASSLGWQSGANVLTF. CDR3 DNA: TGTGCCAGCAGCTTAGGGTGGCAGTCTGGGGCCAACGTCCTGACTTTC.